This is a list of T cell receptor beta chains from one sample in a study of shared clonotypes between healthy human individuals. Measured with immunoSEQ multiplex PCR; TCRdb has only the in-frame clones, and not every one. The repertoire has millions of clones, 90% to 95% of them found once; the top ten carry about 1.5%. The sample consisted of naive CD8+ T cells from PBMCs. Receptors originate from a man aged 18 to 29 in good health. Some clones in this sample may be carry-over from other donors' samples. Each CDR3 is given with its conserved first and last residue. D genes are given only for firm matches. Rows may omit the clone size; those that give it use once, few, many or a size class.

>TRBV2|-|TRBJ2-7|13|-
CASSGGSYYEQYF
TGTGCCAGCAGCGGCGGGTCCTACTACGAGCAGTACTTC
>TRBV27|once|TRBJ2-7|15|-
CASSANPTTGYEQYF
TGTGCCAGCAGTGCTAACCCTACGACAGGTTACGAGCAGTACTTC
>TRBV5-8|once|TRBJ1-4|16|TRBD1
CASSPGQTATNEKLFF
TGTGCCAGCAGCCCGGGACAGACTGCAACTAATGAAAAACTGTTTTTT
>TRBV4-3|-|TRBJ2-7|16|TRBD2
CASSQDRLAASYEQYF
TGCGCCAGCAGCCAAGACCGACTAGCGGCTTCCTACGAGCAGTACTTC
>TRBV29-1|-|TRBJ2-3|16|TRBD2
CSVPPASGSSTDTQYF
TGCAGCGTCCCCCCGGCTAGCGGGAGTAGCACAGATACGCAGTATTTT
>TRBV6-5|few|TRBJ1-1|14|-
CASTSGQPRDEAFF
TGTGCCAGCACCTCGGGACAACCAAGGGATGAAGCTTTCTTT
>TRBV4-1|-|TRBJ2-7|16|TRBD1
CASSQDVATGGREQYF
TGCGCCAGCAGCCAAGATGTTGCGACAGGGGGTCGCGAGCAGTACTTC
>TRBV19|-|TRBJ1-1|16|-
CASRIIDGGWNTEAFF
TGTGCCAGTAGGATCATAGACGGGGGTTGGAACACTGAAGCTTTCTTT
>TRBV5-6|-|TRBJ2-5|13|-
CASSSGLGETQYF
TGTGCCAGCAGCTCAGGACTTGGGGAGACCCAGTACTTC
>TRBV27|-|TRBJ2-7|13|-
CASSLLQGYEQYF
TGTGCCAGCAGTCTCCTACAGGGTTACGAGCAGTACTTC
>TRBV27|-|TRBJ1-2|12|-
CASKTGIYGYTF
TGTGCCAGCAAAACCGGGATCTATGGCTACACCTTC
>TRBV19|-|TRBJ2-1|16|-
CASSITGVASYNEQFF
TGTGCCAGTAGTATAACGGGAGTGGCCTCCTACAATGAGCAGTTCTTC
>TRBV27|-|TRBJ2-7|15|-
CASRNGEGVFHEQYF
TGTGCCAGCAGAAACGGGGAGGGGGTCTTCCACGAGCAGTACTTC
>TRBV28|-|TRBJ2-5|13|-
CASSPDRQETQYF
TGTGCCAGCAGCCCTGACAGGCAAGAGACCCAGTACTTC
>TRBV11-2|-|TRBJ2-2|15|-
CASSLVLENTGELFF
TGTGCCAGCAGCTTAGTTCTGGAGAACACCGGGGAGCTGTTTTTT
>TRBV6-5|-|TRBJ1-2|14|TRBD1
CASSYRRQGNGYTF
TGTGCCAGCAGTTACAGGCGACAGGGCAATGGCTACACCTTC
>TRBV5-6|-|TRBJ2-5|14|-
CASSLGGQQETQYF
TGTGCCAGCAGCTTGGGAGGCCAGCAAGAGACCCAGTACTTC
>TRBV28|-|TRBJ2-3|16|-
CASSFTGTLSTDTQYF
TGTGCCAGCAGTTTTACCGGGACCCTGTCCACAGATACGCAGTATTTT
>TRBV7-2|-|TRBJ2-3|12|-
CASSSDYPTQYF
TGTGCCAGCAGCTCGGACTATCCTACGCAGTATTTT
>TRBV21-1|-|TRBJ1-2|14|-
CASSPRGGNYGYTF
TGTGCCAGCAGCCCGCGGGGGGGCAACTATGGCTACACCTTC
>TRBV29-1|-|TRBJ1-2|14|TRBD1
CSVASGGFGYGYTF
TGCAGCGTTGCCTCAGGGGGCTTTGGCTATGGCTACACCTTC
>TRBV19|once|TRBJ1-5|15|-
CASSRDRSGNQPQHF
TGTGCCAGTAGTCGCGACAGGAGTGGCAATCAGCCCCAGCATTTT
>TRBV6-4|-|TRBJ1-5|14|-
CASSDSTFRQPQHF
TGTGCCAGCAGTGACTCGACTTTCAGGCAGCCCCAGCATTTT
>TRBV27|-|TRBJ2-7|13|-
CASSSGSSYEQYF
TGTGCCTCATCGAGTGGCAGCTCCTACGAGCAGTACTTC
>TRBV15|-|TRBJ1-1|14|-
CATSRDKGSSEAFF
TGTGCCACCAGCAGAGATAAAGGGTCTTCTGAAGCTTTCTTT
>TRBV10-3|-|TRBJ1-2|15|-
CAIKNPLSESGGYTF
TGTGCCATCAAAAATCCCCTCAGCGAGTCTGGAGGCTACACCTTC
>TRBV10-3|-|TRBJ2-3|15|-
CAISESESSTDTQYF
TGTGCCATCAGTGAGTCGGAGTCTAGCACAGATACGCAGTATTTT
>TRBV19|-|TRBJ2-7|15|TRBD2
CASSKRLAGAHEQYF
TGTGCCAGTAGTAAAAGACTAGCGGGAGCCCACGAGCAGTACTTC
>TRBV13|-|TRBJ2-7|14|TRBD2
CASSLAGPLGEQYF
TGTGCCAGCAGCCTAGCGGGTCCTTTGGGCGAGCAGTACTTC
>TRBV29-1|-|TRBJ2-7|16|TRBD2
CSVEGWAGDSYYEQYF
TGCAGCGTTGAAGGGTGGGCGGGAGACTCCTACTACGAGCAGTACTTC
>TRBV5-6|-|TRBJ2-7|15|-
CASSWGTDYGNEQYF
TGTGCCAGCAGCTGGGGCACTGACTACGGCAACGAGCAGTACTTC
>TRBV30|-|TRBJ2-1|18|TRBD2
CAWSVQLPGLAGDNEQFF
TGTGCCTGGAGTGTCCAACTTCCGGGACTAGCGGGAGACAATGAGCAGTTCTTC
>TRBV27|-|TRBJ2-1|14|-
CASIPRGRRDEQFF
TGTGCCAGCATCCCCCGGGGGCGCCGCGATGAGCAGTTCTTC
>TRBV6-1|-|TRBJ2-7|15|TRBD2
CASSAIPGGGYEQYF
TGTGCCAGCTCCGCGATCCCGGGGGGGGGCTACGAGCAGTACTTC
>TRBV28|-|TRBJ1-1|16|-
CASSLAREALDTEAFF
TGTGCCAGCAGTTTAGCCAGGGAAGCATTGGACACTGAAGCTTTCTTT
>TRBV19|-|TRBJ2-3|13|-
CASSFSLENTQYF
TGTGCCAGTAGTTTCTCTCTGGAGAATACGCAGTATTTT
>TRBV6-6|-|TRBJ2-2|13|-
CAIRDTNTGELFF
TGTGCCATCCGTGACACCAACACCGGGGAGCTGTTTTTT
>TRBV11-2|once|TRBJ1-4|18|-
CASSSRSPPEGQGEKLFF
TGTGCCAGCAGCTCGCGTTCGCCACCGGAGGGTCAGGGTGAAAAACTGTTTTTT
>TRBV4-2|-|TRBJ1-1|14|-
CASSQDPANTEAFF
TGTGCCAGCAGCCAAGATCCGGCGAACACTGAAGCTTTCTTT
>TRBV29-1|-|TRBJ2-1|13|-
CSVEGMRRNEQFF
TGCAGCGTTGAAGGAATGCGGAGGAATGAGCAGTTCTTC
>TRBV7-9|-|TRBJ2-1|18|TRBD2
CASSFVGVAGGSYNEQFF
TGTGCCAGCAGCTTCGTGGGAGTGGCGGGGGGTTCCTACAATGAGCAGTTCTTC
>TRBV5-1|-|TRBJ2-1|17|-
CASSLLRRNGPDNEQFF
TGCGCCAGCAGCTTACTACGACGTAACGGACCCGACAATGAGCAGTTCTTC
>TRBV2|-|TRBJ2-2|16|TRBD2
CASSQSGLAPTGELFF
TGTGCCAGCAGCCAGTCGGGACTAGCGCCCACCGGGGAGCTGTTTTTT
>TRBV19|-|TRBJ2-1|12|-
CASSINSWEQFF
TGTGCCAGTAGTATTAATTCTTGGGAGCAGTTCTTC
>TRBV2|-|TRBJ2-1|22|-
CASSVTQPGTGILAGDYNEQFF
TGTGCCAGCAGTGTCACTCAACCCGGGACAGGCATCCTAGCGGGCGATTACAATGAGCAGTTCTTC
>TRBV29-1|-|TRBJ2-1|13|-
CSVEGTGYNEQFF
TGCAGCGTAGAGGGGACTGGGTACAATGAGCAGTTCTTC
>TRBV10-1|-|TRBJ2-1|16|TRBD2
CASSEFAAGVGNEQFF
TGCGCCAGCAGTGAGTTCGCAGCGGGAGTAGGTAATGAGCAGTTCTTC
>TRBV5-1|-|TRBJ1-1|16|-
CASSLWTRTANTEAFF
TGCGCCAGCAGCTTATGGACCCGGACAGCTAACACTGAAGCTTTCTTT
>TRBV29-1|-|TRBJ1-2|13|-
CSVVGGAGYGYTF
TGCAGCGTTGTTGGGGGGGCTGGCTATGGCTACACCTTC
>TRBV30|-|TRBJ2-7|12|-
CAWSGLTLEQYF
TGTGCCTGGAGTGGCCTGACACTCGAGCAGTACTTC
>TRBV28|-|TRBJ2-1|17|TRBD2
CASSPGLGREGMNEQFF
TGTGCCAGCAGTCCCGGTCTAGGGCGGGAGGGAATGAATGAGCAGTTCTTC
>TRBV7-9|-|TRBJ1-1|16|-
CASSFPGYEMITEAFF
TGTGCCAGCAGCTTTCCCGGGTACGAAATGATCACTGAAGCTTTCTTT
>TRBV19|once|TRBJ2-4|16|TRBD2
CASSIVPGLAKNIQYF
TGTGCCAGTAGTATAGTTCCGGGACTAGCGAAAAACATTCAGTACTTC
>TRBV6-6|-|TRBJ2-7|14|TRBD2
CASWREGPRDEQYF
TGTGCCAGCTGGCGGGAGGGCCCACGGGACGAGCAGTACTTC
>TRBV27|-|TRBJ2-3|19|TRBD2
CASSILGLAGGPGTDTQYF
TGTGCCAGCAGCATTTTGGGACTAGCGGGAGGGCCGGGCACAGATACGCAGTATTTT